One TCR beta chain is described in this entry. The data are from a study of blood T cell repertoires in COVID-19. Study details: From T cells, B-cell-depleted T cells, or PBMCs came the material, which was cDNA or gDNA.

Germline CDR1 SGHNT, CDR2 YYREEE (reference sequence). The CDR3 has 14 amino acids. Trimming took 4 bases from V and 5 from J; bases not matched to a gene: 6. Sequencing was performed with immunoSEQ multiplex PCR; in TCRdb, only in-frame clones are kept and a portion is missing. The sample contains approximately 110,000 clones, 82% of which appear only once. Sequencing used peripheral blood. This clonotype was obtained from an elderly woman with acute or convalescent COVID-19. The chain joins TRBV5-4 to TRBJ2-7, with 10 bases lining up with TRBD2. Written as DNA, the CDR3 is TGTGCCAGCAGCACACCAACTAGCGGGGACGAGCAGTACTTC. Protein: CASSTPTSGDEQYF.